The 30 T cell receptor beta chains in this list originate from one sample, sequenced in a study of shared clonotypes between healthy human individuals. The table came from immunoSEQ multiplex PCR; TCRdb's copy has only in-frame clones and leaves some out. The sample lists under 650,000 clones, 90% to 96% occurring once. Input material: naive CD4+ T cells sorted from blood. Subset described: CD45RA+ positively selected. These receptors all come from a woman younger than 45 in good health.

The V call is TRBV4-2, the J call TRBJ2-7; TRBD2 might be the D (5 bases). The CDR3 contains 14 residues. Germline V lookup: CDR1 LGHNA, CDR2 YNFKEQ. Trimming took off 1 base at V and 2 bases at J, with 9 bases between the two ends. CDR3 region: CASSQAGSTYEQYF. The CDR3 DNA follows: TGTGCCAGCAGCCAAGCGGGGTCCACCTACGAGCAGTACTTC.

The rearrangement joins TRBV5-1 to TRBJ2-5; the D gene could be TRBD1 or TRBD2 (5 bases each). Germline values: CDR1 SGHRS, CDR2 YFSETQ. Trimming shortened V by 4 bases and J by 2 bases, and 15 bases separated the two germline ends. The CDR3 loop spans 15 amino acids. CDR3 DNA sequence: TGCGCCAGCAGCCCGACAGTGGGGGTACAAGAGACCCAGTACTTC. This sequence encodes CASSPTVGVQETQYF.

The CDR3 DNA reads as TGCGCCAGCAGCTTCCAGGGATCTGGAAACACCATATATTTT. Amino acid sequence: CASSFQGSGNTIYF. The chain carries TRBV10-1 and TRBJ1-3; TRBD1 is a possible D gene (5 bases). CDR3 size: 14 residues. The V end was cut by 6 bases, the J end by 1 base, with 10 bases between. Germline V gives CDR1 WNHNN, CDR2 SYGVQD (reference sequence).

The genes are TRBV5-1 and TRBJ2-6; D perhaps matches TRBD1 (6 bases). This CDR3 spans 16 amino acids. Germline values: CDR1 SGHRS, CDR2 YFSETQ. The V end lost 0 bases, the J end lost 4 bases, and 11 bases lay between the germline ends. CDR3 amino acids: CASSLDDRTGANVLTF. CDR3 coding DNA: TGCGCCAGCAGCTTGGATGACAGGACCGGGGCCAACGTCCTGACTTTC. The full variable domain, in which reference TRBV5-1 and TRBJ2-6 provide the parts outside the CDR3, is KAGVTQTPRYLIKTRGQQVTLSCSPISGHRSVSWYQQTPGQGLQFLFEYFSETQRNKGNFPGRFSGRQFSNSRSEMNVSTLELGDSALYLCASSLDDRTGANVLTFGAGSRLTVL.

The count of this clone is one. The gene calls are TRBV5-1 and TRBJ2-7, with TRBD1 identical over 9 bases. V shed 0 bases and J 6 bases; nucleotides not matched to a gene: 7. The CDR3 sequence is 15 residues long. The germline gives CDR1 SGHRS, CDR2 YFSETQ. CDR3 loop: CASSLVSGQGTEQYF. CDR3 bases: TGCGCCAGCAGCTTGGTATCGGGACAGGGTACCGAGCAGTACTTC.

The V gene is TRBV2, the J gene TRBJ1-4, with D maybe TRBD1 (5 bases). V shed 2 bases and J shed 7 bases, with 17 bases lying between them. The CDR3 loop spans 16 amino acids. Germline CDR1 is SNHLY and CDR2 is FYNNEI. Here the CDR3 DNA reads TGTGCCAGCAGTGAAATGTCGACCGGGACGGGTGAAAAACTGTTTTTT. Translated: CASSEMSTGTGEKLFF.

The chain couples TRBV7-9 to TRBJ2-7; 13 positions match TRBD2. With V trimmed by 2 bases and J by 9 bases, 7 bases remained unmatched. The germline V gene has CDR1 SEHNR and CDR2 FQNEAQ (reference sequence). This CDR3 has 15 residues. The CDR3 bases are TGTGCCAGCAGCTTAAGGACTAGCGGGAGATCGGTGCAGTACTTC. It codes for CASSLRTSGRSVQYF.

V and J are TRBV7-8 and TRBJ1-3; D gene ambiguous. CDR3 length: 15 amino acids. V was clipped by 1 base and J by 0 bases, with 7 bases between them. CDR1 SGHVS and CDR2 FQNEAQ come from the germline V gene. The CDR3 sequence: CASSLEAFSGNTIYF. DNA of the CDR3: TGTGCCAGCAGCTTAGAGGCATTCTCTGGAAACACCATATATTTT.

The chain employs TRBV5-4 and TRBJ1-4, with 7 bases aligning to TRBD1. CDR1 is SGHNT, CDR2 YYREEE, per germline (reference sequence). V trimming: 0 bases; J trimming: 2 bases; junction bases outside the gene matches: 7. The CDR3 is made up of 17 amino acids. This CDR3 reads CASSLETGVGTNEKLFF. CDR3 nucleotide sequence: TGTGCCAGCAGCTTGGAAACAGGGGTGGGCACTAATGAAAAACTGTTTTTT.

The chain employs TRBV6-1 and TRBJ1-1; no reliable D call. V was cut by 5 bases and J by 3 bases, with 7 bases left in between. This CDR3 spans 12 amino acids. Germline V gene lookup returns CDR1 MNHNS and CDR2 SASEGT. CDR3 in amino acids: CASSLEDTEAFF. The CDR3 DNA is TGTGCCAGCAGTCTGGAGGACACTGAAGCTTTCTTT.

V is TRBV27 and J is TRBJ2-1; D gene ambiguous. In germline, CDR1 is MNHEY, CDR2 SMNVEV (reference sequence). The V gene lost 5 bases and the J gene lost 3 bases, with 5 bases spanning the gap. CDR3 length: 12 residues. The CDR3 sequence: CASSDLYNEQFF. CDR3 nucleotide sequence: TGTGCCAGCAGTGACCTCTACAATGAGCAGTTCTTC.

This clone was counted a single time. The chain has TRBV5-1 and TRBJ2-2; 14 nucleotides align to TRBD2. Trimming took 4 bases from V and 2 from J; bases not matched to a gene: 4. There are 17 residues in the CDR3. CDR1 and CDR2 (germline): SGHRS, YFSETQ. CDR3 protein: CASSRGLAGDNTGELFF. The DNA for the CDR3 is TGCGCCAGCAGCCGGGGACTAGCGGGGGACAACACCGGGGAGCTGTTTTTT.

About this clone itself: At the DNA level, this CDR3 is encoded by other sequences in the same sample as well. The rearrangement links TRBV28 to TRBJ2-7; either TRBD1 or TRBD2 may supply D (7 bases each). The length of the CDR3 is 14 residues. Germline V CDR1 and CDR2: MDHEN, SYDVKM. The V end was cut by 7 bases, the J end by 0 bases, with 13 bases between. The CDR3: CASTGGTVSYEQYF. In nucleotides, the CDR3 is TGTGCCAGCACCGGGGGGACAGTCTCCTACGAGCAGTACTTC.

The CDR3 nucleotides read TGTGCCAGCTCACTTAGATCGACAGGGAGGTATGGCTACACCTTC. As protein: CASSLRSTGRYGYTF. The chain carries TRBV18 and TRBJ1-2, with 7 bases that match TRBD1. Germline lookup yields CDR1 KGHSH and CDR2 LQKENI. The CDR3 has 15 amino acids. J gave up 5 bases and V 4 bases, and 10 bases lay outside the gene matches.

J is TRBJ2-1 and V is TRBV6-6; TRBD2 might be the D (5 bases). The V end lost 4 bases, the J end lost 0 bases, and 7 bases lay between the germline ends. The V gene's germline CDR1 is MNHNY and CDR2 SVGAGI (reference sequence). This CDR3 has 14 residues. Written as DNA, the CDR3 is TGTGCCAGCAGTTCCGGGAACTCCTACAATGAGCAGTTCTTC. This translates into CASSSGNSYNEQFF.

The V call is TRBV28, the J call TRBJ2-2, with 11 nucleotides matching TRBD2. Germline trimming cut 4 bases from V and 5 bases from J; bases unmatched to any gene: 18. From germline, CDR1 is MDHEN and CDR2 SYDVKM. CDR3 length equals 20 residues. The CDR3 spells CASSSYPGTSGPGATGELFF. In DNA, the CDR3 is TGTGCCAGCAGTTCTTATCCCGGGACTAGCGGCCCCGGGGCAACCGGGGAGCTGTTTTTT.

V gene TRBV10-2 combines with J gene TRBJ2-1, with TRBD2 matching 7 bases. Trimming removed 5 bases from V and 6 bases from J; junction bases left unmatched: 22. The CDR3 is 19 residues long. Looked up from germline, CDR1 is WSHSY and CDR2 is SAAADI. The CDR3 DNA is TGCGCCAGCAGTCACTTGGGAGGCGGGAGAGCGACACAGTCCAATGAGCAGTTCTTC. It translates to CASSHLGGGRATQSNEQFF.

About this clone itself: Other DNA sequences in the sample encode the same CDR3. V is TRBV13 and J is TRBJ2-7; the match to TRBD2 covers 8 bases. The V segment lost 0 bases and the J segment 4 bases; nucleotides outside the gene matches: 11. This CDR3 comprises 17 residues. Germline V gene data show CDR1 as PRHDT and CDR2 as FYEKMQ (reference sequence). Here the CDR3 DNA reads TGTGCCAGCAGCTTAGGGGGGCGGGCGGGAGGTATGTACGAGCAGTACTTC. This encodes CASSLGGRAGGMYEQYF.

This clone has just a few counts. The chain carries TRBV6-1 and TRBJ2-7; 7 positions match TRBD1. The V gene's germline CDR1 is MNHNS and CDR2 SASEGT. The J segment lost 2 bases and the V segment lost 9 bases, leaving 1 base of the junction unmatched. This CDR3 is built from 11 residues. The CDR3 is CASDRAYEQYF. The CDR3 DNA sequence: TGTGCCAGTGACAGGGCCTACGAGCAGTACTTC.

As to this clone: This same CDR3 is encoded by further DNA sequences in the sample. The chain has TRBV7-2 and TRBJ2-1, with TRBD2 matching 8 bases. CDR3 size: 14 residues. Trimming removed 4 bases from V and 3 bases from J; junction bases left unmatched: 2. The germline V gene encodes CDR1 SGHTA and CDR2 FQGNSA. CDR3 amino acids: CASSSSGSYNEQFF. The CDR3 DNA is TGTGCCAGCAGCTCGAGCGGGAGCTACAATGAGCAGTTCTTC. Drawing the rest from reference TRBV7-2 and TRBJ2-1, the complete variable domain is GAGVSQSPSNKVTEKGKDVELRCDPISGHTALYWYRQSLGQGLEFLIYFQGNSAPDKSGLPSDRFSAERTGGSVSTLTIQRTQQEDSAVYLCASSSSGSYNEQFFGPGTRLTVL.

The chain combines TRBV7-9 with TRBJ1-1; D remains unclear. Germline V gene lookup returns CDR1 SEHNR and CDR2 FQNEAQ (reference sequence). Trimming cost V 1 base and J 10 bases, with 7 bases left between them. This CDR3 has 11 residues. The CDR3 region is CASSLVFGAFF. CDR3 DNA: TGTGCCAGCAGCTTAGTCTTTGGAGCTTTCTTT.

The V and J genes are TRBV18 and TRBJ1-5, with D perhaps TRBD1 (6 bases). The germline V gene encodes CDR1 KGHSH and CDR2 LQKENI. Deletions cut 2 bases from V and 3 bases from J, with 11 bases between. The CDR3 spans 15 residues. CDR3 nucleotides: TGTGCCAGCTCACCAGGACAGAATTTCAATCAGCCCCAGCATTTT. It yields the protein CASSPGQNFNQPQHF. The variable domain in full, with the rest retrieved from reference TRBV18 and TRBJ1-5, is NAGVMQNPRHLVRRRGQEARLRCSPMKGHSHVYWYRQLPEEGLKFMVYLQKENIIDESGMPKERFSAEFPKEGPSILRIQQVVRGDSAAYFCASSPGQNFNQPQHFGDGTRLSIL.

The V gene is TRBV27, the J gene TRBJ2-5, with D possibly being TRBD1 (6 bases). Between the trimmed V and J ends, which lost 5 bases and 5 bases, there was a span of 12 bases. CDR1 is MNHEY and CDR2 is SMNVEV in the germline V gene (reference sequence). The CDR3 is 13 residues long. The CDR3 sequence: CASSPFTGETQYF. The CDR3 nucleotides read TGTGCCAGCAGTCCCTTTACAGGGGAGACCCAGTACTTC.

For the CDR3, the DNA is TGCGCCAGCAGCCTATATAGCAGGGGGCTTTTAACTAACTATGGCTACACCTTC. It yields the protein CASSLYSRGLLTNYGYTF. V is TRBV5-1 and J is TRBJ1-2; the match to TRBD1 covers 8 bases. The junction had 14 bases not matched to a gene; V was cut back by 4 bases and J by 0 bases. The germline CDR1 and CDR2 sequences are SGHRS and YFSETQ. This CDR3 contains 18 residues.

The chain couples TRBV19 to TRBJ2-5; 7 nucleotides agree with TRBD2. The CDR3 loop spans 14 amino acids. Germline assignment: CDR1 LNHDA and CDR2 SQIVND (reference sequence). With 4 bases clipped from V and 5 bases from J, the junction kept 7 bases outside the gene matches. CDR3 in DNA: TGTGCCAGTAGTAACGCGGGAGTCCGGGAGACCCAGTACTTC. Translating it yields CASSNAGVRETQYF.

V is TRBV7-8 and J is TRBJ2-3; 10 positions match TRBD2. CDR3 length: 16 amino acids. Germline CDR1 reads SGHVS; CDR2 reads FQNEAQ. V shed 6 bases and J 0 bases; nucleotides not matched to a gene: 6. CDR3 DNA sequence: TGTGCCAGCAGAACGCGACTAGCGGGCAGCACAGATACGCAGTATTTT. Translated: CASRTRLAGSTDTQYF.

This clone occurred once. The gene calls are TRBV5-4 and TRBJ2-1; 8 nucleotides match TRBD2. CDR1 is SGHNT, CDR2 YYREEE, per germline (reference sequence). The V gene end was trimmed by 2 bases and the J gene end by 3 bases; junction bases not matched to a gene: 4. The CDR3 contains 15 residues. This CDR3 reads CASSFSSGDYNEQFF. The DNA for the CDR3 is TGTGCCAGCAGCTTTAGTAGCGGGGACTACAATGAGCAGTTCTTC.

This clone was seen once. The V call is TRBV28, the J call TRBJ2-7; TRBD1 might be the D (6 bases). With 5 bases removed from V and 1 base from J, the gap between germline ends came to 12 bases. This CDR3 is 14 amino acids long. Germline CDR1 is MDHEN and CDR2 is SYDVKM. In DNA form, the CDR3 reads TGTGCCAGCAGTCTAGGAGGACAGTCCTACGAGCAGTACTTC. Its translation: CASSLGGQSYEQYF. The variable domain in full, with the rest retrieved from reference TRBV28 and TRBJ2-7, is DVKVTQSSRYLVKRTGEKVFLECVQDMDHENMFWYRQDPGLGLRLIYFSYDVKMKEKGDIPEGYSVSREKKERFSLILESASTNQTSMYLCASSLGGQSYEQYFGPGTRLTVT.

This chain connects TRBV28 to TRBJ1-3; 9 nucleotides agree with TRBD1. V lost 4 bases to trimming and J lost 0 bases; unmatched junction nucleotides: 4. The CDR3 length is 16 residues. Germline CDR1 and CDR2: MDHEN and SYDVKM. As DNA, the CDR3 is TGTGCCAGCAGTTCAACAGGGGGCAACTCTGGAAACACCATATATTTT. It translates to CASSSTGGNSGNTIYF.

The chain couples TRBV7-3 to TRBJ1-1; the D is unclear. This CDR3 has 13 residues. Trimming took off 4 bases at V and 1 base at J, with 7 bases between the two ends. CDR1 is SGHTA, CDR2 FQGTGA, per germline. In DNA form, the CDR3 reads TGTGCCAGCAGCTCCATCCGGAACACTGAAGCTTTCTTT. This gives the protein CASSSIRNTEAFF.